Below are 30 T cell receptor beta chains sequenced from a single sample in a study of blood T cell repertoires in COVID-19. Assay: immunoSEQ multiplex PCR; the TCRdb copy retains only in-frame clones and omits some. This sample yields tens of thousands of clones, of which around nine tenths are seen a single time; about 2% belongs to the top ten. The sequencing input was peripheral blood. The receptor set was obtained from a middle-aged man with acute or convalescent COVID-19.

This clone appeared a few times. The rearrangement uses TRBV19 and TRBJ1-4, with D perhaps TRBD1 (5 bases). Trimming took 1 base from V and 2 from J, leaving 11 bases between them. Germline CDR1 and CDR2: LNHDA and SQIVND (reference sequence). The CDR3 is 16 residues long. The CDR3 loop reads CASSIAWGRTNEKLFF. CDR3 coding DNA: TGTGCCAGTAGTATAGCTTGGGGGAGGACTAATGAAAAACTGTTTTTT.

CDR3 loop: CARSLPDRHYEQYV. DNA for the CDR3: TGTGCCAGAAGCTTGCCGGACAGACACTACGAGCAGTACGTC. This sequence joins TRBV5-3 and TRBJ2-7, with D maybe TRBD1 (6 bases). TRBV5-3 is an open reading frame, and its role is uncertain. Trimming left V 1 base short and J 3 bases short, with 11 bases between. CDR3 size: 14 residues.

The V and J genes are TRBV15 and TRBJ2-1, with 7 bases lining up with TRBD2. Looked up from germline, CDR1 is LNHNV and CDR2 is YYDKDF (reference sequence). V shed 8 bases, J shed 7 bases, and the junction held 11 bases outside the gene matches. The CDR3 is 14 residues long. The CDR3 DNA is TGTGCCACCGGGAGGACTAGTGGGGGTAATGAGCAGTTCTTC. Protein: CATGRTSGGNEQFF.

The V and J genes are TRBV5-1 and TRBJ1-2; 7 bases agree with TRBD1. This CDR3 is built from 13 residues. Looked up from germline, CDR1 is SGHRS and CDR2 is YFSETQ. V shed 4 bases and J 2 bases; nucleotides not matched to a gene: 2. This chain's CDR3 is CASSTTGNYGYTF. In nucleotides, the CDR3 is TGCGCCAGCAGCACGACAGGGAACTATGGCTACACCTTC.

The chain recombines TRBV7-2 with TRBJ2-1; TRBD1 agrees at 8 bases. V trimming: 2 bases; J trimming: 2 bases; junction bases outside the gene matches: 5. The CDR3 contains 16 residues. Germline values: CDR1 SGHTA, CDR2 FQGNSA. CDR3: CASSLRTGGTYNEQFF. The CDR3 DNA follows: TGTGCCAGCAGCTTACGCACAGGGGGGACCTACAATGAGCAGTTCTTC.

V is TRBV29-1 and J is TRBJ2-3; 9 nucleotides agree with TRBD1. The CDR3 spans 14 residues. Trimming at V came to 8 bases and at J to 1 base, leaving 7 bases not matched to a gene. CDR1 and CDR2 (germline): SQVTM, ANQGSEA. CDR3 protein: CSSTRTGGTDTQYF. In DNA, the CDR3 is TGCAGCTCCACCCGGACAGGGGGCACAGATACGCAGTATTTT.

The J gene is TRBJ2-2, the V gene TRBV7-7; D ambiguous. This CDR3 has 14 residues. Trimming shortened V by 2 bases and J by 1 base, and 5 bases separated the two germline ends. CDR1 SSHAT and CDR2 FNYEAQ come from the germline V gene (reference sequence). This chain's CDR3 is CASSLSVNTGELFF. For the CDR3, the DNA is TGTGCCAGCAGCTTATCAGTGAACACCGGGGAGCTGTTTTTT.

V and J are TRBV19 and TRBJ2-7; 9 positions agree with TRBD1. With 5 bases clipped from V and 4 bases from J, the junction kept 6 bases outside the gene matches. The CDR3 runs to 14 residues. Germline V gene sequence: CDR1 LNHDA, CDR2 SQIVND (reference sequence). The CDR3: CASSPGQGLYEQYF. CDR3 sequence (DNA): TGTGCCAGTAGTCCGGGACAGGGTTTATACGAGCAGTACTTC.

V and J are TRBV5-4 and TRBJ2-1; no clear D gene. The CDR3 has 14 residues. Trimming pared 0 bases from V and 7 bases from J, leaving 11 bases between. Germline assignment: CDR1 SGHNT and CDR2 YYREEE (reference sequence). The CDR3 is CASSLGQRINEQFF. CDR3 in DNA: TGTGCCAGCAGCTTGGGCCAGAGGATAAATGAGCAGTTCTTC. Filled out from reference TRBV5-4 and TRBJ2-1, the complete variable domain reads ETGVTQSPTHLIKTRGQQVTLRCSSQSGHNTVSWYQQALGQGPQFIFQYYREEENGRGNFPPRFSGLQFPNYSSELNVNALELDDSALYLCASSLGQRINEQFFGPGTRLTVL.

The chain combines TRBV6-6 with TRBJ1-1, with TRBD1 identical over 7 bases. Germline CDR1 reads MNHNY; CDR2 reads SVGAGI (reference sequence). The CDR3 is 12 residues long. V shed 6 bases and J 6 bases; nucleotides not matched to a gene: 4. The chain's CDR3 is CASRHRGPEAFF. The CDR3 DNA sequence: TGTGCCAGCAGGCACAGGGGACCTGAAGCTTTCTTT.

The count of this clone is one. The chain couples TRBV6-6 to TRBJ2-5; the D gene is possibly TRBD2 (6 bases). Germline loops: CDR1 MNHNY, CDR2 SVGAGI (reference sequence). The ends were cut back, 7 bases at V and 13 bases at J, with 13 bases in the middle. The CDR3 has 10 amino acids. CDR3 residues: CASKGGVWYF. Here the CDR3 DNA reads TGTGCCAGCAAAGGAGGGGTTTGGTACTTC.

By proportion, this clone is medium-sized. V is TRBV5-4 and J is TRBJ2-7; D possibly corresponds to TRBD1 (7 bases). V gave up 5 bases and J gave up 5 bases, with 14 bases separating them. The CDR3 has 13 amino acids. Germline-derived CDR1 and CDR2 are SGHNT and YYREEE (reference sequence). DNA for the CDR3: TGTGCCAGCAGGGCGGGGACAGACGACGAGCAGTACTTC. It is translated as CASRAGTDDEQYF.

The rearrangement links TRBV6-5 to TRBJ1-2; possibly TRBD1 for D (6 bases). With 4 bases removed from V and 4 bases from J, the gap between germline ends came to 16 bases. Germline CDR1 reads MNHEY; CDR2 reads SVGAGI. This CDR3 is 15 amino acids long. The CDR3 sequence is CASSSLDRPTYGYTF. CDR3 coding DNA: TGTGCCAGCAGTTCCCTAGACAGGCCTACCTATGGCTACACCTTC.

This clone was observed once. The CDR3 sequence: CASSPPLNTEAFF. Written as DNA, the CDR3 is TGTGCCAGCAGCCCCCCTCTGAACACTGAAGCTTTCTTT. V and J are TRBV7-9 and TRBJ1-1; D ambiguous. The CDR3 runs 13 residues. Trimming pared 5 bases from V and 0 bases from J, leaving 7 bases between. Germline V gene sequence: CDR1 SEHNR, CDR2 FQNEAQ (reference sequence).

The sample holds a few counts of this clone. V and J are TRBV3-1 (or the pseudogene TRBV3-2) and TRBJ1-5; the D gene is possibly TRBD1 (6 bases). The germline V gene encodes CDR1 LGHDT and CDR2 YNNKEL (reference sequence). CDR3 length equals 14 residues. V gave up 4 bases and J gave up 6 bases, with 13 bases separating them. Here the CDR3 reads CASSRQGQGQPQHF. CDR3 DNA: TGTGCCAGCAGCCGCCAGGGGCAGGGTCAGCCCCAGCATTTT.

The genes are TRBV2 and TRBJ2-5; 10 bases line up with TRBD1. This CDR3 comprises 15 residues. Unmatched junction bases numbered 9, after V lost 7 bases and J lost 4 bases. Germline V lookup: CDR1 SNHLY, CDR2 FYNNEI. In DNA, the CDR3 is TGTGCCAGCACCAGTGGGACAGGGGTGGGAGAGACCCAGTACTTC. It encodes CASTSGTGVGETQYF.

The rearrangement uses TRBV28 and TRBJ1-4; D perhaps matches TRBD1 (6 bases). CDR3 length equals 14 residues. The V end was cut by 2 bases, the J end by 7 bases, with 11 bases between. Per germline, CDR1 MDHEN and CDR2 SYDVKM. The chain's CDR3 is CASSLGGAAEKLFF. Written as DNA, the CDR3 is TGTGCCAGCAGTTTAGGGGGGGCAGCTGAAAAACTGTTTTTT.

The chain links TRBV28 to TRBJ1-6; TRBD1 matches 7 bases. Germline CDR1 and CDR2: MDHEN and SYDVKM. V was clipped by 7 bases and J by 7 bases; unmatched bases: 7. The CDR3 has 14 amino acids. The CDR3 bases are TGTGCCAGCATCCGGGACAGAAGAAATTCACCCCTCCACTTT. As protein: CASIRDRRNSPLHF.

V gene TRBV7-6 combines with J gene TRBJ1-1, with TRBD1 as a possible D gene (6 bases). The germline V gene encodes CDR1 SGHVS and CDR2 FNYEAQ. The CDR3 is 15 residues long. The V gene lost 5 bases and the J gene lost 3 bases, with 16 bases spanning the gap. CDR3: CASSRPQGLDTEAFF. As DNA, the CDR3 is TGTGCCAGCAGCAGACCACAGGGTTTGGACACTGAAGCTTTCTTT.

The rearrangement joins TRBV28 to TRBJ2-7; 14 nucleotides align to TRBD2. V was clipped by 7 bases and J by 6 bases; unmatched bases: 8. The CDR3 totals 15 residues. Germline V gene lookup returns CDR1 MDHEN and CDR2 SYDVKM. CDR3 loop: CASTPGTSGSGEQYF. CDR3 coding DNA: TGTGCCAGCACCCCGGGGACTAGCGGGAGCGGCGAGCAGTACTTC.

The J gene is TRBJ2-5, the V gene TRBV19, with D possibly TRBD1 on 6 matching bases. CDR3 length: 14 residues. Trimming took 3 bases from V and 4 from J, leaving 12 bases between them. Per the germline V gene, CDR1 is LNHDA and CDR2 is SQIVND (reference sequence). As DNA, the CDR3 is TGTGCCAGTAGTATTAGTTTCAGGGGAGAGACCCAGTACTTC. Translating gives CASSISFRGETQYF.

The V gene is TRBV19, the J gene TRBJ1-2; 7 bases fit TRBD1. From germline, CDR1 is LNHDA and CDR2 SQIVND (reference sequence). The ends lost 6 bases at V and 6 bases at J; junction bases unmatched: 13. The CDR3 totals 15 residues. CDR3 DNA: TGTGCCAGTAGCAGCCGGACAACAGGGGAAAATGGCTACACCTTC. It is translated as CASSSRTTGENGYTF.

This chain joins TRBV11-3 and TRBJ1-6, with D perhaps TRBD1 (6 bases). V was clipped by 5 bases and J by 3 bases, with 20 bases between them. Germline CDR1 is SGHNT and CDR2 is YENEEA. This CDR3 region has 18 residues. CDR3 sequence: CASSDRLTEGFYNSPLHF. As DNA, the CDR3 is TGTGCCAGCAGCGACAGGCTGACAGAGGGGTTCTATAATTCACCCCTCCACTTT. Based on the CDR3 plus reference TRBV11-3 and TRBJ1-6, the full variable domain is EAGVVQSPRYKIIEKKQPVAFWCNPISGHNTLYWYLQNLGQGPELLIRYENEEAVDDSQLPKDRFSAERLKGVDSTLKIQPAELGDSAVYLCASSDRLTEGFYNSPLHFGNGTRLTVT.

This clone was picked up one time. The rearrangement joins TRBV5-1 to TRBJ2-2; TRBD1 might be the D (6 bases). CDR3 size: 16 residues. Germline V gene lookup returns CDR1 SGHRS and CDR2 YFSETQ. The V gene lost 5 bases and the J gene lost 1 base, with 15 bases spanning the gap. This chain's CDR3 is CASSIQGLLNTGELFF. In DNA, the CDR3 is TGCGCCAGCAGTATACAGGGTCTTTTGAACACCGGGGAGCTGTTTTTT. Complete variable domain (other parts from reference TRBV5-1 and TRBJ2-2): KAGVTQTPRYLIKTRGQQVTLSCSPISGHRSVSWYQQTPGQGLQFLFEYFSETQRNKGNFPGRFSGRQFSNSRSEMNVSTLELGDSALYLCASSIQGLLNTGELFFGEGSRLTVL.

A few counts support this clone. The chain combines TRBV7-3 with TRBJ1-1, with no clear D. Trimming removed 1 base from V and 6 bases from J, with 9 bases in between. CDR1 is SGHTA, CDR2 FQGTGA, per germline. CDR3 size: 13 residues. The DNA of the CDR3 is TGTGCCAGCAGCTTAAGAGGTTTGTCTGAAGCTTTCTTT. Its translation: CASSLRGLSEAFF.

The chain links TRBV9 to TRBJ1-2; 8 positions agree with TRBD1. Unmatched junction bases numbered 12, after V lost 0 bases and J lost 5 bases. CDR3 length equals 17 residues. CDR1 and CDR2 (germline): SGDLS, YYNGEE. The CDR3 region is CASSVGQGASPPYGYTF. DNA for the CDR3: TGTGCCAGCAGCGTAGGGCAGGGGGCGTCTCCCCCTTATGGCTACACCTTC.

The chain is built from TRBV7-9 and TRBJ2-4, with 9 bases lining up with TRBD1. With V trimmed by 2 bases and J by 6 bases, 2 bases remained unmatched. Germline lookup yields CDR1 SEHNR and CDR2 FQNEAQ (reference sequence). The CDR3 is 14 amino acids. In DNA form, the CDR3 reads TGTGCCAGCAGCTTACCGGGACAGGGAAACATTCAGTACTTC. It translates to CASSLPGQGNIQYF.

J is TRBJ2-1 and V is TRBV29-1; 7 positions agree with TRBD1. This CDR3 spans 12 amino acids. V lost 6 bases to trimming and J lost 4 bases; unmatched junction nucleotides: 3. Germline CDR1 SQVTM, CDR2 ANQGSEA. The CDR3 sequence is CSVATGYNEQFF. The CDR3 bases are TGCAGCGTGGCGACAGGGTACAATGAGCAGTTCTTC.

The chain couples TRBV6-5 to TRBJ1-2; 9 bases fit TRBD1. The CDR3 consists of 13 residues. Trimming removed 6 bases from V and 6 bases from J; junction bases left unmatched: 5. The germline gives CDR1 MNHEY, CDR2 SVGAGI. The DNA for the CDR3 is TGTGCCAGCAGCCGGGACAGGGACAATGGCTACACCTTC. Translated, it gives CASSRDRDNGYTF.

This clone was observed once. V and J are TRBV4-1 and TRBJ1-4, with D unclear. CDR1 MGHRA and CDR2 YSYEKL come from the germline V gene. The CDR3 has 12 residues. V shed 0 bases and J shed 7 bases, with 3 bases lying between them. The CDR3 here is CASSQDLEKLFF. The CDR3, as DNA: TGCGCCAGCAGCCAAGATCTTGAAAAACTGTTTTTT.